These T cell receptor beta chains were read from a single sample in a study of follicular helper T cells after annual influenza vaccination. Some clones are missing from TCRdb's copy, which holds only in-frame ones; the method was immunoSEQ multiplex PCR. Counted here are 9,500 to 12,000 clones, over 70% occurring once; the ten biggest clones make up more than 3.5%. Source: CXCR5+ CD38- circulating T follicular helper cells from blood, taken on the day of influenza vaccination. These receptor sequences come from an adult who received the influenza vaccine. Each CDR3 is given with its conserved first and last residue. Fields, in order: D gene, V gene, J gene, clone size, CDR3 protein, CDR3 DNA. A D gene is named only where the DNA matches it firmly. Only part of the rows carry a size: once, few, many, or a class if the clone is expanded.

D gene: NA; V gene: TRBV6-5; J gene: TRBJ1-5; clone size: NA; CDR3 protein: CASSPSDSVGAQHF; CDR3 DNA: TGTGCCAGCAGTCCCTCAGATTCAGTAGGGGCCCAGCATTTT
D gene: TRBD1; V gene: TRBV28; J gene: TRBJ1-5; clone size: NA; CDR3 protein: CASSFRQGLDNQPQHF; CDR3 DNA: TGTGCCAGCAGTTTTCGACAGGGCCTCGACAATCAGCCCCAGCATTTT
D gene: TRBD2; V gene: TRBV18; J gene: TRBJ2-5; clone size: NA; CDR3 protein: CASSQTSGETQYF; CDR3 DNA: TGTGCCAGCTCACAGACTAGCGGGGAGACCCAGTACTTC
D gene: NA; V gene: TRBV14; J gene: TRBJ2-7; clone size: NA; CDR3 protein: CASSQERVGEQYF; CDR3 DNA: TGTGCCAGCAGCCAAGAACGGGTTGGCGAGCAGTACTTC
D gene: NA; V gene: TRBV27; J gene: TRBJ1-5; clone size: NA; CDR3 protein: CASSRSKGQPQHF; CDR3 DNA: TGTGCCAGCAGCCGCTCTAAGGGGCAGCCCCAGCATTTT
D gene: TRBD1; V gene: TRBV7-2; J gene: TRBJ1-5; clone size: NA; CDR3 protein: CASSFDRGTQPQHF; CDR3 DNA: TGTGCCAGCAGCTTCGACAGGGGGACTCAGCCCCAGCATTTT
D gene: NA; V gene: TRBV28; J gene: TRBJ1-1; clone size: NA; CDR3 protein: CASTMGGYKGNTEAFF; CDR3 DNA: TGTGCCAGCACCATGGGCGGGTATAAGGGGAACACTGAAGCTTTCTTT
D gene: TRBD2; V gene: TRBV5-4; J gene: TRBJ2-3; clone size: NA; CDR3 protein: CASSPRGGGTDTQYF; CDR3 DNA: TGTGCCAGCAGCCCCCGGGGGGGCGGCACAGATACGCAGTATTTT
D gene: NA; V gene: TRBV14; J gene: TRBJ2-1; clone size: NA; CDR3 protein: CASSQAGAGFNEQFF; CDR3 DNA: TGTGCCAGCAGCCAAGCGGGGGCAGGGTTCAATGAGCAGTTCTTC
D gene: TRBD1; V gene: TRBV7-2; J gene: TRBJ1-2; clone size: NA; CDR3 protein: CASSLESGQSYGYTF; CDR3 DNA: TGTGCCAGCAGCTTAGAATCGGGACAGTCCTATGGCTACACCTTC
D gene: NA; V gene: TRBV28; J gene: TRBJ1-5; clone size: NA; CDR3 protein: CASSLGRGVNQPQHF; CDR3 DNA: TGTGCCAGCAGTTTAGGGAGGGGGGTCAATCAGCCCCAGCATTTT
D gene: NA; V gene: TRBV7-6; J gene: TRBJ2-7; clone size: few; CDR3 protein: CASSPTAVPDYEQYF; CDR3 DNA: TGTGCCAGCAGCCCGACGGCCGTCCCCGACTACGAGCAGTACTTC
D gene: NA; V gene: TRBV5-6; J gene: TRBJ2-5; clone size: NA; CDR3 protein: CASSLETRQETQYF; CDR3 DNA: TGTGCCAGCAGCTTGGAGACTAGACAAGAGACCCAGTACTTC
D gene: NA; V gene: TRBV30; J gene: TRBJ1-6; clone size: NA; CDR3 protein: CAFRARPNSPLHF; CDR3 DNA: TGTGCCTTCCGGGCCCGGCCAAATTCACCCCTCCACTTT
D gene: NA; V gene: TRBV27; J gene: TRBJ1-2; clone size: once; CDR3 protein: CASSLSSQEYGYTF; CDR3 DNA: TGTGCCAGCAGTTTATCGTCACAAGAGTATGGCTACACCTTC
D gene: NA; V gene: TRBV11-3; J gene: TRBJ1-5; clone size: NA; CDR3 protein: CASSLDGRGRDSNQPQHF; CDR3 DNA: TGTGCCAGCAGCTTAGATGGTCGGGGACGTGATAGCAATCAGCCCCAGCATTTT
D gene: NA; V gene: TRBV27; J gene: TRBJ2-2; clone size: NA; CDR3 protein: CASSLLSTWGSNTGELFF; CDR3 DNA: TGTGCCAGCAGTTTACTATCTACGTGGGGATCGAACACCGGGGAGCTGTTTTTT
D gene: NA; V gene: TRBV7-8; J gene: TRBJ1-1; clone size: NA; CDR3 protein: CASSNIQMNTEAFF; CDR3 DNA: TGTGCCAGCAGCAATATACAAATGAACACTGAAGCTTTCTTT
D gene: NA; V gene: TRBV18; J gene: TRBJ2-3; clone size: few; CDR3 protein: CASSPPVSGADTQYF; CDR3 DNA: TGTGCCAGCTCACCACCAGTTAGCGGAGCGGATACGCAGTATTTT
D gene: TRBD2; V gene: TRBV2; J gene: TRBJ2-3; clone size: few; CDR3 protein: CASSDASGITDTQYF; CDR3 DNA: TGTGCCAGCAGTGATGCTAGCGGGATTACAGATACGCAGTATTTT
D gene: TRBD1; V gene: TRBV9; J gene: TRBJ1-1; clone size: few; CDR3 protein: CASSVRGGSEAFF; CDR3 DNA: TGTGCCAGCAGCGTCAGGGGGGGCTCTGAAGCTTTCTTT
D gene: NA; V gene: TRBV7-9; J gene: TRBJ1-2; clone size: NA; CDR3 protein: CASSFGSGDYGYTF; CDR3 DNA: TGTGCCAGCAGCTTTGGGTCAGGGGACTATGGCTACACCTTC
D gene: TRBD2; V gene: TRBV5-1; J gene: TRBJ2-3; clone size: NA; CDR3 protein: CASSSGTSGIIDTQYF; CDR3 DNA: TGCGCCAGCAGCTCCGGGACTAGCGGGATAATAGATACGCAGTATTTT
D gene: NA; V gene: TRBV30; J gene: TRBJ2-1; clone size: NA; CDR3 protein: CAWKGGGGGNEQFF; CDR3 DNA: TGTGCCTGGAAGGGGGGCGGAGGGGGGAATGAGCAGTTCTTC
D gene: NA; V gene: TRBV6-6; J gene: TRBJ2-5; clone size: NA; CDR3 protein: CASSRGGAETQYF; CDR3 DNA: TGTGCCAGCAGCAGGGGGGGCGCAGAGACCCAGTACTTC
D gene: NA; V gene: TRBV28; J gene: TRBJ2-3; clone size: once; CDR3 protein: CASRRRDTQYF; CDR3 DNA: TGTGCCAGCAGGCGAAGAGATACGCAGTATTTT
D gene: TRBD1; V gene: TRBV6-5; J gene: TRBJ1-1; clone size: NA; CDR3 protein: CASRGQLNTEAFF; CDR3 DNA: TGTGCCAGCAGGGGACAGCTAAACACTGAAGCTTTCTTT
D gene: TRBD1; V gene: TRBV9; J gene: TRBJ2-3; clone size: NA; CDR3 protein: CASSTGDRYTDTQYF; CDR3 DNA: TGTGCCAGCAGCACCGGGGACAGATACACAGATACGCAGTATTTT
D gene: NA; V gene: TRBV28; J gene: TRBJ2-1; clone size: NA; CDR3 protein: CASSLEAEQFF; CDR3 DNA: TGTGCCAGCAGTTTAGAGGCCGAGCAGTTCTTC
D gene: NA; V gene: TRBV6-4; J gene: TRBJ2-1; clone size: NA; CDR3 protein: CASSDSGSSNNEQFF; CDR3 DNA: TGTGCCAGCAGTGACTCGGGTAGCTCCAACAATGAGCAGTTCTTC
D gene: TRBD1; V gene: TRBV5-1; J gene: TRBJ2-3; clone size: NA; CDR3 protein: CASSRGTGEITDTQYF; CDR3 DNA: TGCGCCAGCAGCCGTGGGACAGGTGAAATCACAGATACGCAGTATTTT
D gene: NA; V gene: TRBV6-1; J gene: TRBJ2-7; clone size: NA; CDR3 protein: CASSEQGDEQYF; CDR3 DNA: TGTGCCAGCAGTGAACAGGGCGACGAGCAGTACTTC
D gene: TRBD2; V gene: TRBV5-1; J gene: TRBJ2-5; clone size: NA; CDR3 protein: CASSLAGTSEETQYF; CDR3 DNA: TGCGCCAGCAGCTTGGCCGGGACTAGCGAAGAGACCCAGTACTTC
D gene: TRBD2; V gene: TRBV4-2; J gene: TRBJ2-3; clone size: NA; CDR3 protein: CASSQELAGGPDTQYF; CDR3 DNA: TGTGCCAGCAGCCAAGAACTAGCGGGGGGGCCTGATACGCAGTATTTT
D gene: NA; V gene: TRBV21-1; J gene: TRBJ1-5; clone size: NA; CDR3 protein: CASSKVRQINQPQHF; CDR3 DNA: TGTGCCAGCAGCAAAGTTAGGCAAATCAATCAGCCCCAGCATTTT
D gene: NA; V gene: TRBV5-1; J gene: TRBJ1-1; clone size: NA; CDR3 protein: CASRLTGAAMNTEAFF; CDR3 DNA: TGCGCCAGCAGACTAACTGGGGCAGCAATGAACACTGAAGCTTTCTTT
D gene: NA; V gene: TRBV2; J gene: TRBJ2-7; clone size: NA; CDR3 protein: CASGGTSVVHEQYF; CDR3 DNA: TGTGCCAGCGGGGGCACATCGGTGGTCCACGAGCAGTACTTC
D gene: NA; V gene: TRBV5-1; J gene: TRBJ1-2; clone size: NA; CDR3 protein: CASSPDWGGGYTF; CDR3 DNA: TGCGCCAGCAGCCCGGATTGGGGCGGCGGCTACACCTTC
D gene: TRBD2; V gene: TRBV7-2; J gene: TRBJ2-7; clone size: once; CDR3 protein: CASSLVPTSGRSSYEQYF; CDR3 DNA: TGTGCCAGCAGCTTAGTCCCCACTAGCGGGAGGAGCTCCTACGAGCAGTACTTC
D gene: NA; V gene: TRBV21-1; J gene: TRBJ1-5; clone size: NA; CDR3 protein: CASSTGQGQPQHF; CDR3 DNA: TGTGCCAGCAGCACGGGACAGGGCCAGCCCCAGCATTTT
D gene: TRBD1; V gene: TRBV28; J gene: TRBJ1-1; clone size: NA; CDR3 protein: CASSWGQGLAAFF; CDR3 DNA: TGTGCCAGCAGTTGGGGACAGGGTTTGGCCGCTTTCTTT
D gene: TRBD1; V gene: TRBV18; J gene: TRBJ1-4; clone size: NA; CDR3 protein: CASSPPGTGANEKLFF; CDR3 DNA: TGTGCCAGCTCACCACCGGGGACAGGAGCTAATGAAAAACTGTTTTTT
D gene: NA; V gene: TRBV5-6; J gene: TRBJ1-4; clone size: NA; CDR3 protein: CASSPTTTYATNEKLFF; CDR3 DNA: TGTGCCAGCAGCCCTACAACTACCTATGCAACTAATGAAAAACTGTTTTTT
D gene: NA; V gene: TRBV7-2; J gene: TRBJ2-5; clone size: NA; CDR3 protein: CASSLAGTASTQYF; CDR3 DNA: TGTGCCAGCAGCTTAGCCGGGACGGCTTCTACCCAGTACTTC